The 3 T cell receptor beta chains below all came from one sample that was sequenced in a study of blood T cell repertoires in COVID-19. The data were produced by immunoSEQ multiplex PCR, yet TCRdb's version contains in-frame clones alone and is incomplete. In the table there are 65,000 to 80,000 clones, roughly 88% of which are singletons. The sequenced material came from peripheral blood. These receptors were taken from a man under 40 with acute or convalescent COVID-19.

This sequence joins TRBV5-5 and TRBJ1-2; 11 bases agree with TRBD1. J gave up 4 bases and V 2 bases, and 4 bases lay outside the gene matches. The CDR3 spans 15 residues. Germline CDR1 reads SGHKS; CDR2 reads YYEKEE (reference sequence). CDR3 nucleotides: TGTGCCAGCAGCTTCGGGACAGGGGGAGGCTATGGCTACACCTTC. Translating it yields CASSFGTGGGYGYTF.

This clone was seen a single time. Other DNA sequences in the sample encode the same CDR3. The chain combines TRBV5-1 with TRBJ1-5; D is ambiguous. CDR1 and CDR2 from the germline V gene are SGHRS and YFSETQ. CDR3 length equals 13 residues. Between the trimmed V and J ends, which lost 5 bases and 0 bases, there was a span of 6 bases. The CDR3 DNA reads TGCGCCAGCAGGCTAGATAGCAATCAGCCCCAGCATTTT. Encoded protein: CASRLDSNQPQHF.

DNA for the CDR3: TGTGCCAGCAGTGACGGGACAGGGACAGATACGCAGTATTTT. Translated: CASSDGTGTDTQYF. The J gene is TRBJ2-3, the V gene TRBV6-4, with TRBD1 identical over 9 bases. After removal of 2 bases from V and 3 bases from J, the junction contained 0 bases not matched to a gene. This CDR3 has 14 residues. Germline V gives CDR1 MRHNA, CDR2 SNTAGT.